This paragraph reports one T cell receptor (beta chain). These data come from a study of T cell changes during pregnancy in multiple sclerosis. TCRdb's table, derived via immunoSEQ multiplex PCR, lists solely in-frame clones and lacks some. The sample has about 92,000 clones, under 95% seen once. V lost 6 bases, J lost 6 bases, and 11 bases stayed unmatched. Germline V gives CDR1 SNHLY, CDR2 FYNNEI. The length of the CDR3 is 16 residues. This material consisted of peripheral blood, taken in the first trimester of pregnancy. The chain couples TRBV2 to TRBJ2-1; 10 positions match TRBD2. The TCR sequence derives from a female donor with multiple sclerosis, enrolled in a pregnancy study. CDR3 sequence (DNA): TGTGCCAGCAGCGATCAACTAGCGGGATCGGGCAATGAGCAGTTCTTC. The encoded protein is CASSDQLAGSGNEQFF.